These 16 T cell receptor beta chains were all obtained from the same sample, sequenced in a study of human T cells and chemical hapten exposure. Documented time point: patch test 1, 2 weeks after DPC sensitization. As for treatment: therapeutic diphenylcyclopropenone sensitization with weekly scalp DPC. In TCRdb, the RACE reads were re-called with MiXCR into one record per CDR3 protein. The repertoire holds about 110,000 distinct CDR3 sequences, with around 10% as singletons. Sequences were derived from whole blood, sampled in connection with sensitization to the hapten diphenylcyclopropenone (DPC). The source of these receptors is a woman aged 40 to 50 with alopecia areata. Some clones in this sample may be carry-over from other donors' samples.

This clonotype was seen only a few times. This chain connects TRBV29-1 to TRBJ2-7, with 8 bases aligning to TRBD2. Germline V gives CDR1 SQVTM, CDR2 ANQGSEA. This CDR3 has 14 amino acids. Trimming cost V 3 bases and J 2 bases; bases outside gene matches: 6. CDR3 DNA sequence: TGCAGCGTTGACGGGGGGGATAAACCCTACGAGCAGTACTTC. It is translated as CSVDGGDKPYEQYF.

This clonotype was observed at least ten times. The V gene is TRBV5-6, the J gene TRBJ1-5; a possible D gene is TRBD1 (5 bases). Germline loops: CDR1 SGHDT, CDR2 YYEEEE. The CDR3 sequence is 15 residues long. V was shortened by 1 base and J by 2 bases, with 10 bases between the two germline ends. The CDR3 DNA sequence: TGTGCCAGCAGCTTGTGGCAGGGTCGCAATCAGCCCCAGCATTTT. Protein sequence: CASSLWQGRNQPQHF. The complete variable domain, with remaining parts taken from reference TRBV5-6 and TRBJ1-5, reads DAGVTQSPTHLIKTRGQQVTLRCSPKSGHDTVSWYQQALGQGPQFIFQYYEEEERQRGNFPDRFSGHQFPNYSSELNVNALLLGDSALYLCASSLWQGRNQPQHFGDGTRLSIL.

V and J are TRBV6-1 and TRBJ2-6; unclear D gene. The CDR3 sequence is 15 residues long. With 7 bases removed from V and 0 bases from J, the gap between germline ends came to 10 bases. Per germline, CDR1 MNHNS and CDR2 SASEGT. CDR3 region: CASTSRTSGANVLTF. In DNA, the CDR3 is TGTGCCAGCACATCACGGACCTCTGGGGCCAACGTCCTGACTTTC.

This chain joins TRBV24-1 and TRBJ2-3; 7 nucleotides match TRBD1. The J segment lost 4 bases and the V segment lost 9 bases, leaving 6 bases of the junction unmatched. Germline loops: CDR1 KGHDR, CDR2 SFDVKD. The CDR3 extends over 13 amino acids. CDR3 protein: CATGEGAADTQYF. In DNA form, the CDR3 reads TGTGCCACCGGAGAGGGGGCTGCAGATACGCAGTATTTT.

This clonotype was seen at least ten times. The gene calls are TRBV9 and TRBJ2-2; D gene ambiguous. CDR3 length: 15 amino acids. Germline V gene data show CDR1 as SGDLS and CDR2 as YYNGEE. The V gene lost 0 bases and the J gene lost 3 bases, with 9 bases spanning the gap. The CDR3 spells CASSVGRTDTGELFF. DNA for the CDR3: TGTGCCAGCAGCGTAGGTAGAACAGACACCGGGGAGCTGTTTTTT.

This clonotype has ten or more counts. In nucleotides, the CDR3 is TGTGCCAGCTCACCACGTTTACTAGCGGGAGATTTTCTCTCCAATGAGCAGTTCTTC. Its protein is CASSPRLLAGDFLSNEQFF. The chain couples TRBV18 to TRBJ2-1; the match to TRBD2 covers 11 bases. The CDR3 spans 19 residues. CDR1 and CDR2 from the germline V gene are KGHSH and LQKENI. After removal of 1 base from V and 6 bases from J, the junction contained 14 bases not matched to a gene.

This chain uses TRBV20-1 with TRBJ2-1; 12 nucleotides align to TRBD2. The CDR3 runs 14 residues. CDR1 and CDR2 (germline): DFQATT, SNEGSKA (reference sequence). Unmatched junction bases numbered 2, after V lost 0 bases and J lost 8 bases. The CDR3 DNA sequence: TGCAGTGCTAGAGATCTAGCGGGAGGGTATGAGCAGTTCTTC. This gives the protein CSARDLAGGYEQFF.

This clonotype appeared many times. The chain employs TRBV9 and TRBJ1-1, with D tentatively TRBD1 (5 bases). The ends were cut back, 0 bases at V and 4 bases at J, with 16 bases in the middle. This CDR3 region has 16 residues. Germline CDR1 and CDR2: SGDLS and YYNGEE. The CDR3 region is CASSVDPGRRATEAFF. DNA of the CDR3: TGTGCCAGCAGCGTAGACCCAGGGAGGCGCGCCACTGAAGCTTTCTTT.

This clonotype was seen ten or more times. The chain carries TRBV11-2 and TRBJ2-5; D perhaps matches TRBD2 (5 bases). Looked up from germline, CDR1 is SGHAT and CDR2 is FQNNGV. There are 17 residues in the CDR3. Deletions cut 0 bases from V and 1 base from J, with 15 bases between. CDR3 nucleotides: TGTGCCAGCAGCTTAGATCTAGCTTCCGCAGGCCAAGAGACCCAGTACTTC. Its translation: CASSLDLASAGQETQYF.

This clonotype came up many times. The rearrangement joins TRBV29-1 to TRBJ1-2; D gene uncertain. Deletions cut 7 bases from V and 8 bases from J, with 14 bases between. The CDR3 covers 11 residues. The germline gives CDR1 SQVTM, CDR2 ANQGSEA. The CDR3 here is CSGERVGGYTF. CDR3 nucleotide sequence: TGCAGCGGGGAGAGGGTGGGAGGCTACACCTTC.

The rearrangement links TRBV7-9 to TRBJ2-3; 11 positions agree with TRBD2. The germline V gene encodes CDR1 SEHNR and CDR2 FQNEAQ (reference sequence). J gave up 3 bases and V 1 base, and 3 bases lay outside the gene matches. The CDR3 spans 16 residues. CDR3 in DNA: TGTGCCAGCAGCTTAGGCGCTAGCGGGGGGACAGATACGCAGTATTTT. This gives the protein CASSLGASGGTDTQYF.

In the case of this clonotype: Given a much more abundant clone one base away, this may be a read error. This sequence joins TRBV4-2 and TRBJ2-1, with TRBD1 identical over 9 bases. CDR3 length: 14 residues. V trimming: 4 bases; J trimming: 10 bases; junction bases outside the gene matches: 8. Germline V lookup: CDR1 LGHNA, CDR2 YNFKEQ. CDR3 sequence (DNA): TGTGCCAGCAGCCGCGGACAGGACAGGGGCGAGCAGTTCTTC. Amino acid sequence: CASSRGQDRGEQFF.

There are many counts of this clonotype. The chain uses TRBV20-1 and TRBJ2-1; 10 bases fit TRBD2. The germline CDR1 and CDR2 sequences are DFQATT and SNEGSKA (reference sequence). Unmatched junction bases numbered 12, after V lost 5 bases and J lost 2 bases. This CDR3 is built from 17 residues. The CDR3 spells CSAPLTAGGSAYNEQFF. DNA of the CDR3: TGCAGTGCTCCGTTAACAGCGGGGGGGTCCGCCTACAATGAGCAGTTCTTC.

The V gene is TRBV6-1, the J gene TRBJ2-1; possibly TRBD2 for D (6 bases). Between the trimmed V and J ends, which lost 7 bases and 5 bases, there was a span of 21 bases. CDR1 is MNHNS and CDR2 is SASEGT in the germline V gene. CDR3 length: 16 amino acids. The CDR3: CASISRGGKGDNEQFF. The CDR3 nucleotides are TGTGCCAGCATCTCCCGGGGCGGGAAAGGGGACAATGAGCAGTTCTTC.

The chain joins TRBV20-1 to TRBJ2-7; TRBD2 aligns across 9 bases. Per germline, CDR1 DFQATT and CDR2 SNEGSKA (reference sequence). Trimming at V came to 4 bases and at J to 5 bases, leaving 3 bases not matched to a gene. The CDR3 runs 12 residues. This CDR3 reads CSATSSGNEQYF. The CDR3 bases are TGCAGTGCTACTTCTAGCGGGAACGAGCAGTACTTC.

The J gene is TRBJ2-7, the V gene TRBV7-9, with D unclear. The CDR3 has 12 residues. The V end was cut by 8 bases, the J end by 7 bases, with 15 bases between. Germline V gene lookup returns CDR1 SEHNR and CDR2 FQNEAQ (reference sequence). The CDR3 region has the DNA TGTGCCAGCGGGTCTGGTAGGTGGGAGCAGTACTTC. The encoded protein is CASGSGRWEQYF. Using reference TRBV7-9 and TRBJ2-7 for the parts outside the CDR3, the full variable domain is DTGVSQNPRHKITKRGQNVTFRCDPISEHNRLYWYRQTLGQGPEFLTYFQNEAQLEKSRLLSDRFSAERPKGSFSTLEIQRTEQGDSAMYLCASGSGRWEQYFGPGTRLTVT.